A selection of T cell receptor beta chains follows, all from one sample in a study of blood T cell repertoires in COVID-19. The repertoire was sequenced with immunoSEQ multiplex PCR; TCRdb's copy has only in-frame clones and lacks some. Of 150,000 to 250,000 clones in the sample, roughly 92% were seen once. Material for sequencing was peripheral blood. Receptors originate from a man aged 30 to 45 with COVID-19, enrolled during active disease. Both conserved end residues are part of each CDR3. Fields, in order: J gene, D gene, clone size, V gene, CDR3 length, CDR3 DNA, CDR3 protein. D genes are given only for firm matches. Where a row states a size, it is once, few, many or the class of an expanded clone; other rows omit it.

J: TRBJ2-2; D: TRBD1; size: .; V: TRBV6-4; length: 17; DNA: TGTGCCAGCAGTGCTCACCAGACAGGGGCGGGCACCGGGGAGCTGTTTTTT; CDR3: CASSAHQTGAGTGELFF
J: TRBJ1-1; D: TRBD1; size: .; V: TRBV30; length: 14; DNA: TGTGCCTGGGCCCGGACAGGGACTTTCCCTGAAGCTTTCTTT; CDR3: CAWARTGTFPEAFF
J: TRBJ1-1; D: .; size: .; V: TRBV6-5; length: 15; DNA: TGTGCCAGCAGTTACTCAGGACTGAGGAACACTGAAGCTTTCTTT; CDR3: CASSYSGLRNTEAFF
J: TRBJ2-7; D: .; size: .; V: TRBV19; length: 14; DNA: TGTGCCAGTAGTATATTCCGGGATACCTACGAGCAGTACTTC; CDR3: CASSIFRDTYEQYF
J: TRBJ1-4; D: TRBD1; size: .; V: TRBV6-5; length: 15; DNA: TGTGCCAGCAGTTCTAAGGGACAGGGAGATGAAAAACTGTTTTTT; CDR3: CASSSKGQGDEKLFF
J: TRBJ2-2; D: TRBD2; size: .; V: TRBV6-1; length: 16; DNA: TGTGCCAGCACTGAACCGGCTAGCGGGAACACCGGGGAGCTGTTTTTT; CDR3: CASTEPASGNTGELFF
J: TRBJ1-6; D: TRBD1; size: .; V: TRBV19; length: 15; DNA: TGTGCCAGTAGTATAGGGTCAGGGGGCGGCTCACCCCTCCACTTT; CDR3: CASSIGSGGGSPLHF
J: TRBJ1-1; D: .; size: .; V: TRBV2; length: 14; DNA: TGTGCCAGCAGTGCGAGGGTAGGAGGCACTGAAGCTTTCTTT; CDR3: CASSARVGGTEAFF
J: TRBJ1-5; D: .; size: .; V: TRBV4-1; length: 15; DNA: TGCGCCAGCAGCCAAGATGTGGGGGGAGGACAGCCCCAGCATTTT; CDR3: CASSQDVGGGQPQHF
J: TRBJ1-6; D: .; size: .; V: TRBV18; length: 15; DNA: TGTGCCAGCTCACCACGGGAGGCTCTCAATTCACCCCTCCACTTT; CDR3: CASSPREALNSPLHF
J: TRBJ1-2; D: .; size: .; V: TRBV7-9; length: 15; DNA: TGTGCCAGCAGCTTAGCTAACAGGGAGATCCATGGCTACACCTTC; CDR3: CASSLANREIHGYTF
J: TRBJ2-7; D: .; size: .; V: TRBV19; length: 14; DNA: TGTGCCAGTAGTACAGACCAGGGTCGGAGCGAGCAGTACTTC; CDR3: CASSTDQGRSEQYF
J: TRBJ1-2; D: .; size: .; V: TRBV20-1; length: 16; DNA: TGCAGTGCTAGTCCGCAGGGTAATTTAGCTAACTATGGCTACACCTTC; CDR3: CSASPQGNLANYGYTF
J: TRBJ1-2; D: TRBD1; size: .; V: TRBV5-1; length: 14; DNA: TGCGCCAGCAGGGGACAGGCTTCTAACTATGGCTACACCTTC; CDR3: CASRGQASNYGYTF
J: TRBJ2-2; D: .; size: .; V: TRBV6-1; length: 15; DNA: TGTGCCAGCAGTGAAGTAAGACAGTACACCGGGGAGCTGTTTTTT; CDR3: CASSEVRQYTGELFF
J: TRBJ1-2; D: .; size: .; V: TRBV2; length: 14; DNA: TGTGCCAGCAGTGAGGGACTGACTAACTATGGCTACACCTTC; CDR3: CASSEGLTNYGYTF
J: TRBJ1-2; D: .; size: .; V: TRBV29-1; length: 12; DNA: TGCAGCGGGGGGACACAAAACTATGGCTACACCTTC; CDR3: CSGGTQNYGYTF
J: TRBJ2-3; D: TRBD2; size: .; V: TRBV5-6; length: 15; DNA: TGTGCCAGCAGCGGAGCGGGGGCCTTCACAGATACGCAGTATTTT; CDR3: CASSGAGAFTDTQYF
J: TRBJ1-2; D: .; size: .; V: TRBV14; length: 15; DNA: TGTGCCAGCAGCCAAGATATCGGACAGACATATGGCTACACCTTC; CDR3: CASSQDIGQTYGYTF
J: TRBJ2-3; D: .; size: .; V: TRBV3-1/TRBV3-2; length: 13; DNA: TGTGCCAGCAGCCAAGGGGCCACAGATACGCAGTATTTT; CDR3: CASSQGATDTQYF
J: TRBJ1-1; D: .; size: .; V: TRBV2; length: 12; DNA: TGTGCCAGCGGTTCCGGGGGCACTGAAGCTTTCTTT; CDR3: CASGSGGTEAFF
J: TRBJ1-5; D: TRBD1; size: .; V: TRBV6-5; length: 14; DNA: TGTGCCAGCAGTTTGATAGGGGGCAAGCAGCCCCAGCATTTT; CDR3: CASSLIGGKQPQHF
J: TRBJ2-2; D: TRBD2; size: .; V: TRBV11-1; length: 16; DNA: TGTGCCAGCAGCGCGCGACTAGCCGTAAACACCGGGGAGCTGTTTTTT; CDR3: CASSARLAVNTGELFF
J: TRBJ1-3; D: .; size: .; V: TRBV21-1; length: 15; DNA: TGTGCCAGCAGCAGCAACCGGGACTCTGGAAACACCATATATTTT; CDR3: CASSSNRDSGNTIYF
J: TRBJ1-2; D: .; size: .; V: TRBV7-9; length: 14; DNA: TGTGCCAGCAGCCGGACAGAATCTAACTATGGCTACACCTTC; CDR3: CASSRTESNYGYTF
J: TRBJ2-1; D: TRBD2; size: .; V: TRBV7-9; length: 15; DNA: TGTGCCAGCAGCTTAGGGGCTAGCGGGGGAAATGAGCAGTTCTTC; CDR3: CASSLGASGGNEQFF
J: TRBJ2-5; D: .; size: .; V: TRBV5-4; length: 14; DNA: TGTGCCAGCAGCTTGGAGGCCAGCGGAGAGACCCAGTACTTC; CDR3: CASSLEASGETQYF
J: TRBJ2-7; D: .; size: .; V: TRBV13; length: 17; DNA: TGTGCCAGCAGCTTACGACCAGGGCGGAGGGGACTTTACGAGCAGTACTTC; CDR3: CASSLRPGRRGLYEQYF
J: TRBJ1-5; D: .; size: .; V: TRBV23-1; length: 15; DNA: TGCGCCAGCAGTCAATCCCCAGGTAGCAATCAGCCCCAGCATTTT; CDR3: CASSQSPGSNQPQHF
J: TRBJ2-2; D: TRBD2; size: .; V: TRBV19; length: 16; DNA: TGTGCCACCCTCCCCGTGGGGGGGAGTTTCACCGGGGAGCTGTTTTTT; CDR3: CATLPVGGSFTGELFF
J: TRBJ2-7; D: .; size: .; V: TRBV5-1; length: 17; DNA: TGCGCCAGCATCCGACGTTCCGGGTCTATCACGGAAGGCGAGCAGTACTTC; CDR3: CASIRRSGSITEGEQYF
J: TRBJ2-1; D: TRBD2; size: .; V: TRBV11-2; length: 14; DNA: TGTGCCAGCCTGACTAGCGGGGGGTACAATGAGCAGTTCTTC; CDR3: CASLTSGGYNEQFF
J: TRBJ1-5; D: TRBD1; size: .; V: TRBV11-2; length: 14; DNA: TGTGCCAGCAGCCAGGACAGGGCCAATCAGCCCCAGCATTTT; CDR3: CASSQDRANQPQHF
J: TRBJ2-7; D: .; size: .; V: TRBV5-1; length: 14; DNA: TGCGCCAGCAGCTCAAACGCGGAGTCCTACGAGCAGTACTTC; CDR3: CASSSNAESYEQYF
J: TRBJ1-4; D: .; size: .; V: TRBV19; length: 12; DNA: TGTGCCAGTAGTATGGTTGGCGAAAAACTGTTTTTT; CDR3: CASSMVGEKLFF
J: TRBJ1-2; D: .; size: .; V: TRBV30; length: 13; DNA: TGTGCCTGTATGATACCGGCTAACTATGGCTACACCTTC; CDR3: CACMIPANYGYTF
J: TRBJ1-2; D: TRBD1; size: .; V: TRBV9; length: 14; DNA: TGTGCCAGCAGCGTAGTAGGGGACAGGGGTGGCTACACCTTC; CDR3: CASSVVGDRGGYTF
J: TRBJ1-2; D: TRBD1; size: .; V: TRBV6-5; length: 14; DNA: TGTGCCAGCAGGCCGACAGGGGAATATAATGGCTACACCTTC; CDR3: CASRPTGEYNGYTF
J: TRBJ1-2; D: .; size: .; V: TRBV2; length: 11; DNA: TGTGCCAGCAGCGAGGGAACTGGCTACACCTTC; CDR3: CASSEGTGYTF
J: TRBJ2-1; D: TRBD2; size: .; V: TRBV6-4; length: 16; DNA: TGTGCCAGCAGTGAAGACGCGGGGGGCTCCTACAATGAGCAGTTCTTC; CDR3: CASSEDAGGSYNEQFF
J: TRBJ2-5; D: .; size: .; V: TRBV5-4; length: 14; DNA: TGTGCCAGCAGCTCGAAGGCGAGGGCGGAGACCCAGTACTTC; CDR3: CASSSKARAETQYF
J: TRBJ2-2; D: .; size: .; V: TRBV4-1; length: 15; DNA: TGCGCCAGCAGCCAAGAGTTGGCCAACACCGGGGAGCTGTTTTTT; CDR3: CASSQELANTGELFF
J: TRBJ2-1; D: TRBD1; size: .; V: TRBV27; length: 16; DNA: TGTGCCAGCAGTTCCGTACAGGGGGCCACCTACAATGAGCAGTTCTTC; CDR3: CASSSVQGATYNEQFF
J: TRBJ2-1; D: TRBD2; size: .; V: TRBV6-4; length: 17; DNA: TGTGCCAGCAGTGGCCCGACTAGCGGAAACCTCTACAATGAGCAGTTCTTC; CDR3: CASSGPTSGNLYNEQFF
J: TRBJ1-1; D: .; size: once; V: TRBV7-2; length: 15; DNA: TGTGCCAGCAGCCCCCGGGGGGGTATGAACACTGAAGCTTTCTTT; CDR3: CASSPRGGMNTEAFF
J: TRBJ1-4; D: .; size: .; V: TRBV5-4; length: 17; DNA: TGTGCCAGCAGCCTATACCACCAGGGAGGGGTCAATGAAAAACTGTTTTTT; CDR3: CASSLYHQGGVNEKLFF
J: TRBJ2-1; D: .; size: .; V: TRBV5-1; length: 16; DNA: TGCGCCAGCAGCCTGACCGCCGGGACTCAGTACAATGAGCAGTTCTTC; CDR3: CASSLTAGTQYNEQFF
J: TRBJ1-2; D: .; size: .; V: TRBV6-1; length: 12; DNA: TGTGCCAGCAGTGATAACGGGTTCGGCTACACCTTC; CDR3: CASSDNGFGYTF
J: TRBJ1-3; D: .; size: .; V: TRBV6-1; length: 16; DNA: TGTGCCAGCAGTGCTGGGGACTTGGACTCTGGAAACACCATATATTTT; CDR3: CASSAGDLDSGNTIYF
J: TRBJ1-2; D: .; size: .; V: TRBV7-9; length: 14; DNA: TGTGCCAGCAGCTTGGGGGGAACTAACTATGGCTACACCTTC; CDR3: CASSLGGTNYGYTF
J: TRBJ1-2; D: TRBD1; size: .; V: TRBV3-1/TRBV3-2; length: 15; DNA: TGTGCCAGCAGCCAATACGGACAGGGGGCCGTTGGCTACACCTTC; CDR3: CASSQYGQGAVGYTF
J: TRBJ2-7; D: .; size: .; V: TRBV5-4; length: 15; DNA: TGTGCCAGCAGCTTGGGGGCACAGGGCACCTACGAGCAGTACTTC; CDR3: CASSLGAQGTYEQYF
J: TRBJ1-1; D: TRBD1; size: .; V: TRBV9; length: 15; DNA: TGTGCCAGCAGCCAACGGGACAGCCCGAACACTGAAGCTTTCTTT; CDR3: CASSQRDSPNTEAFF
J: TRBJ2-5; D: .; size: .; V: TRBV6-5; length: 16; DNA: TGTGCCAGCAGTTACCCTTTAGGGGGAAGTTGGGAGACCCAGTACTTC; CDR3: CASSYPLGGSWETQYF
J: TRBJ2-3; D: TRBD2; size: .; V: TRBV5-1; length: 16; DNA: TGCGCCAGCAGCACGGGGGCTAGCGGGGGGACAGATACGCAGTATTTT; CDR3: CASSTGASGGTDTQYF
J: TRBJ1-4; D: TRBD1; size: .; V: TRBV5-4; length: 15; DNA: TGTGCCAGCAGCCCGGGACAGATCTCTAATGAAAAACTGTTTTTT; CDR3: CASSPGQISNEKLFF